This TCR beta chain was sequenced during a study of cytotoxic CD8 clonotypes in ibrutinib-treated CLL (dated by TCRdb to 2020 to 2022). Study-wide context: The cohort had about a dozen relapsed/refractory and 15 treatment-naive patients; 17 were IGHV unmutated. Responses were partial in some 24 patients and complete in 2; after median about 70 months follow-up, approximately 15 stayed in remission and about twelve progressed. Cryopreserved peripheral blood mononuclear cells were obtained prior to treatment, at the time of response, and at either disease progression or sustained remission. Of the 86 participants in the trial, about 25 had longitudinal samples available. The response samples were drawn at a median of roughly twelve months into treatment, with a range of roughly 6 to 40 months. All remission and progressive disease samples were collected while patients were still receiving ibrutinib. On average, each sample yielded 270,000 or so productive templates and 94,082 productive rearrangements. On the study overall, not on this receptor specifically: Baseline clonality was found to be higher than that of age-matched healthy donors and was strongly correlated with circulating CD8+ T-cell counts. Clonality rose at ibrutinib response, remained stable during sustained remission, and dropped back toward baseline at progression. Public clonotypes were rare and either shrank or stayed stable during treatment, and the rise in clonality at ibrutinib response reflected expansion of private clonotypes. Lymph node repertoires were not examined, and the timing of sampling was not matched between patients in sustained remission and those whose disease progressed.

Comments on this clone: Its antigen remains unidentified. No base-level quality is on record; no much larger clone is a single base apart.

Sample time point, as interpreted from the label and publication: 12 to 13 months on ibrutinib. For TCR beta library preparation, roughly 2.1 micrograms of genomic DNA was extracted from cryopreserved PBMCs. Longitudinal blood samples from CLL patients on ibrutinib monotherapy underwent high-throughput TCR beta sequencing. The patients were enrolled in a single-center, open-label phase 2 trial of ibrutinib monotherapy. A MiSeq instrument was used for deep resolution sequencing, which targeted depths ranging from 1 in 1 million up to 1 in 200,000 T cells, with coverage averaging 10x for each clonotype. TCR beta libraries were generated with the immunoSEQ hsTCRB Kit. The original pipeline was this. Data were analyzed with ImmunoSEQ Data Assistant and ImmunoSEQ Analyzer, with V, D and J genes assigned per IMGT definitions. Clonality, which ranges from 0 to 1, was calculated by subtracting the normalized Shannon entropy of productive rearrangement frequencies from one. Public clonotype analysis was restricted to overrepresented clonotypes comprising at least 0.05% of each patient's repertoire. Roughly 13 age-matched healthy donor repertoires from immuneACCESS served as clonality controls. This immuneACCESS table, as held by TCRdb, lists in-frame sequences with V and J called but not all clones. Of the missing ones, under half trace to an unresolved V gene in checked studies; the others have no known cause. V and J calls and clone size are those listed in that table; D and trimming were worked out from the DNA. For this sample the table gives 200,000 or so clones, of which about 75% were detected only once. The top ten clones comprise over 5.5% of the sample.

The receptor was derived from a human donor with chronic lymphocytic leukemia. The source was PBMCs, collected after 12 months of ibrutinib treatment.

At the DNA level, the sequence is TGTGCCAGCAGTTTAATTGCCACTAGCGGGAGGCGGAGCACAGATACGCAGTATTTT. This translates into CASSLIATSGRRSTDTQYF. In this chain, TRBV27 is recombined with TRBJ2-3, with 12 central nucleotides matching TRBD2. The CDR3 covers 19 residues, taking in both the cysteine and the phenylalanine. CDR3 DNA only is kept here, 57 bases in frame from base 1. The germline V gene (reference sequence) sets CDR1 to MNHEY and CDR2 to SMNVEV. Trimming leaves V shorter by 2 bases and J shorter by 0 bases, with the junction holding 9 bases beyond the gene matches.